The clone carrying this TCR beta chain was counted a single time. What it recognizes is unknown. This entry is derived from a study of a mutant IDH1 vaccine in newly diagnosed glioma. Study as a whole: Patients in the study were vaccinated eight times, receiving shots in weeks 1, 3, 5, 7, 11, 15, 19 and 23. Those enrolled had earlier been treated with radiotherapy, temozolomide, or both, mostly both. Patients under treatment included approximately 62% males and about 40% females and had a mean age of around 40 years.

V lost 3 bases and J lost 0, with 12 bases in between. This CDR3 has 17 amino acids. CDR1 ENHRY and CDR2 SYGVKD come from the germline V gene. As for time point: week 11, during vaccination. Mutant IDH1 20-mer peptide, at 300 ug, made up each vaccine dose, with topical imiquimod. Study results and limitations: Evidence of vaccine-induced immune responses was documented in approximately 93% of patients.

Data came from immunoSEQ multiplex PCR; TCRdb stores just in-frame clones and leaves some out. Among some 23,000 clones listed, about 77% were seen once. The origin of this receptor is a woman under 30 with glioma. The material was PBMCs, obtained from a glioma patient whose treatment included an IDH1 peptide vaccine. J is TRBJ2-6 and V is TRBV10-3; D could derive from TRBD1 or TRBD2 (5 bases each). CDR3 in DNA: TGTGCCATCAGTGATTGGGACGGGGTCTCTGGGGCCAACGTCCTGACTTTC. This codes for CAISDWDGVSGANVLTF.